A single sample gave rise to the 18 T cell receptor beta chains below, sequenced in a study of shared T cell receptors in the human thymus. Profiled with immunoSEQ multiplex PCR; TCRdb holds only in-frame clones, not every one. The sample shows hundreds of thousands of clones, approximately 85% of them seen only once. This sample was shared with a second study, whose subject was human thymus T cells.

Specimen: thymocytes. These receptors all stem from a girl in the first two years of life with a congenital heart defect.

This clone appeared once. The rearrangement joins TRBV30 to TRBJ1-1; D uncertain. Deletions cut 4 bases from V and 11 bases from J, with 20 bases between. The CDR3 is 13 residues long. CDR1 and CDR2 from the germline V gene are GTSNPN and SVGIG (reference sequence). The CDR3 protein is CAWNSGPPGRAFF. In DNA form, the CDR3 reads TGTGCCTGGAATTCCGGGCCCCCCGGGAGGGCTTTCTTT. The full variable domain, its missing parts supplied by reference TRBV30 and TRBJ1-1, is SQTIHQWPATLVQPVGSPLSLECTVEGTSNPNLYWYRQAAGRGLQLLFYSVGIGQISSEVPQNLSASRPQDRQFILSSKKLLLSDSGFYLCAWNSGPPGRAFFGQGTRLTVV.

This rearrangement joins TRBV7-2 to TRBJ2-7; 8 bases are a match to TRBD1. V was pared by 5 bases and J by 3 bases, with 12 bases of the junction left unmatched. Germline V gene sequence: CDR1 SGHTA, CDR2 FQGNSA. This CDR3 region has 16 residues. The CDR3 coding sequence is TGTGCCAGCAGCCATACCCAGGGGGCGCCTAACTACGAGCAGTACTTC. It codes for CASSHTQGAPNYEQYF.

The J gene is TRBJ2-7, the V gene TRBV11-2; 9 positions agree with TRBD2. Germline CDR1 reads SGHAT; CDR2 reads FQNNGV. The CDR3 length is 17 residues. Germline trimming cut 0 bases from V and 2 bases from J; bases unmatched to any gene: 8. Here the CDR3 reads CASSLERGGRGPYEQYF. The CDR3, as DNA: TGTGCCAGCAGCTTAGAGCGGGGGGGGCGGGGCCCCTACGAGCAGTACTTC.

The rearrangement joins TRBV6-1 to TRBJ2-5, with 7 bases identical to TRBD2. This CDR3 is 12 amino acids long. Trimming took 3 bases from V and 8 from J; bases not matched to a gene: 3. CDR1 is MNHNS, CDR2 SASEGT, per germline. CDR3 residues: CASSDKRGTQYF. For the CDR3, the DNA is TGTGCCAGCAGTGACAAGCGGGGCACCCAGTACTTC.

The CDR3 protein is CASSLRKGHLLKEQYF. CDR3 DNA: TGCGCCAGCAGCTTGAGGAAAGGACACCTCCTTAAGGAGCAGTACTTC. The genes are TRBV5-1 and TRBJ2-7, with a possible D match to TRBD1 (5 bases). Germline V gene sequence: CDR1 SGHRS, CDR2 YFSETQ. The V end lost 1 base, the J end lost 7 bases, and 21 bases lay between the germline ends. The CDR3 loop spans 16 amino acids.

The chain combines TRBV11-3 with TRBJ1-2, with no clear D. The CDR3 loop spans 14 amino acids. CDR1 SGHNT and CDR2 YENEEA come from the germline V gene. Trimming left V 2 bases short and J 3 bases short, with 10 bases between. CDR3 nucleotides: TGTGCCAGCAGCTTAAACAGCTCTTACTATGGCTACACCTTC. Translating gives CASSLNSSYYGYTF.

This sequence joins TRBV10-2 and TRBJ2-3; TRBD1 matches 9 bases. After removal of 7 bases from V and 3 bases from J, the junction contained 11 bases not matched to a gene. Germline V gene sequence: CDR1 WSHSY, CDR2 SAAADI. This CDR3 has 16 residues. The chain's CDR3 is CASTPDRGRLTDTQYF. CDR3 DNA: TGCGCCAGCACCCCGGACAGGGGAAGACTGACAGATACGCAGTATTTT.

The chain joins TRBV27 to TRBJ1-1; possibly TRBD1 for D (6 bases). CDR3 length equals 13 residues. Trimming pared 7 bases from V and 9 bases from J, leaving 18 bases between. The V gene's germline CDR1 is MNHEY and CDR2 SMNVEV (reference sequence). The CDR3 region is CASTERWGTQAFF. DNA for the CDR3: TGTGCCAGCACCGAGAGGTGGGGGACACAAGCTTTCTTT.

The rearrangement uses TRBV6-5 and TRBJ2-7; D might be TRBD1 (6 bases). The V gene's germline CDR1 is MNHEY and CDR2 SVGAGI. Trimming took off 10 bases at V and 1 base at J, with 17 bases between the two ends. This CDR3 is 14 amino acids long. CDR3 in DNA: TGTGCCACCTTGGGCAGGGGCCGATCCTACGAGCAGTACTTC. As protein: CATLGRGRSYEQYF.

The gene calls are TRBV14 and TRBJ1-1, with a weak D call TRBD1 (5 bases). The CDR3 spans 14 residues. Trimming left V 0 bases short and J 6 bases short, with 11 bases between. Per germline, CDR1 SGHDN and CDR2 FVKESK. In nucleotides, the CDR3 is TGTGCCAGCAGCCAAGAAGCGCGGGACGCTGAAGCTTTCTTT. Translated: CASSQEARDAEAFF.

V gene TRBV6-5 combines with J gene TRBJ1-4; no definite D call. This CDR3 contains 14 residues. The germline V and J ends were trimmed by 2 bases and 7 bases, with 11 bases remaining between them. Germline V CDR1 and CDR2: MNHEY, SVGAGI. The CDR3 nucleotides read TGTGCCAGCAGTTACGAAGGCGGTCGTGAAAAACTGTTTTTT. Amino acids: CASSYEGGREKLFF.

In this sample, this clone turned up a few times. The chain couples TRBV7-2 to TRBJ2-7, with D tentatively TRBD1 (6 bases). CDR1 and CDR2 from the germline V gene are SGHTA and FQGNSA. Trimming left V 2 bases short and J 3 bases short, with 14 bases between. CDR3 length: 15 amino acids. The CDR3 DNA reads TGTGCCAGCAGCTTAAGGGGGACAACCTTCTACGAGCAGTACTTC. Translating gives CASSLRGTTFYEQYF.

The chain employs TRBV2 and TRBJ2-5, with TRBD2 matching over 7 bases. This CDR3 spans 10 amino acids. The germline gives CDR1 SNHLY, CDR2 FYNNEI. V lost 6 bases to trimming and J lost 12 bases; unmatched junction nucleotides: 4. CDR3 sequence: CASSGTKKYF. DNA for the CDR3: TGTGCCAGCAGCGGGACTAAAAAGTACTTC.

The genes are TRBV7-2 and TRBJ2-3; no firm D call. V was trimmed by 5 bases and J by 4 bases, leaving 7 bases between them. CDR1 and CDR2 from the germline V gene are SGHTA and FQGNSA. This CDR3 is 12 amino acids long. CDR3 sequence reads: CASSPTADTQYF. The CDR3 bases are TGTGCCAGCAGCCCAACAGCAGATACGCAGTATTTT.

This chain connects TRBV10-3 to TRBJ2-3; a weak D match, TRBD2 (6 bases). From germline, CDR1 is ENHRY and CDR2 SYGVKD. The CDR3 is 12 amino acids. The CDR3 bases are TGTGCATCCGGGACTTTCACAGATACGCAGTATTTT. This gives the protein CASGTFTDTQYF.

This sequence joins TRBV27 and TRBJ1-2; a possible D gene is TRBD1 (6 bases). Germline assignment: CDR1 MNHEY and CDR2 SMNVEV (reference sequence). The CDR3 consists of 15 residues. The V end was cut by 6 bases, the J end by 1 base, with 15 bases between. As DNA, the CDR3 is TGTGCCAGCAGCCGCCTCGGGACAATTAACTATGGCTACACCTTC. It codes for CASSRLGTINYGYTF.

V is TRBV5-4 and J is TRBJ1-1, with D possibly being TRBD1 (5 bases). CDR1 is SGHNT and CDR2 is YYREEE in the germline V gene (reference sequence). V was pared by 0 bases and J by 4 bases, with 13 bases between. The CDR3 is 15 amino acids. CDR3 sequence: CASSLVGLGLTEAFF. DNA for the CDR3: TGTGCCAGCAGCTTGGTAGGGTTGGGGCTCACTGAAGCTTTCTTT.

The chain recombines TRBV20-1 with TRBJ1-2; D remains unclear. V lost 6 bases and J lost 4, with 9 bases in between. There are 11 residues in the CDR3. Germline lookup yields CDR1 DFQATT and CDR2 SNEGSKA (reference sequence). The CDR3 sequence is CSAMTPYGYTF. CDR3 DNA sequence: TGCAGTGCAATGACACCCTATGGCTACACCTTC.